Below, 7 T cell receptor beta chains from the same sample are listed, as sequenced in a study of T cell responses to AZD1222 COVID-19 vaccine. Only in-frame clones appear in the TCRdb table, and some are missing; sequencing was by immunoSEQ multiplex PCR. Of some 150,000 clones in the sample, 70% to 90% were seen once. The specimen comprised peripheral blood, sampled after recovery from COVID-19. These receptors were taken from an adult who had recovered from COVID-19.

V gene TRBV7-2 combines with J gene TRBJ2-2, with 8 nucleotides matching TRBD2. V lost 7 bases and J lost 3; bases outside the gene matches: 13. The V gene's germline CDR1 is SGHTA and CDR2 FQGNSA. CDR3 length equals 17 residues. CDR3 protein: CASTPGGGWVDTGELFF. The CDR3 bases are TGTGCCAGCACGCCCGGGGGGGGCTGGGTGGACACCGGGGAGCTGTTTTTT.

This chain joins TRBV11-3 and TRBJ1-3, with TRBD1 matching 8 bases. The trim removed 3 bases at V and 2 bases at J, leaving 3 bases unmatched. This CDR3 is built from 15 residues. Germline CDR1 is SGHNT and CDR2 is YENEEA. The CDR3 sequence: CASSLQQGAGNTIYF. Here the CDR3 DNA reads TGTGCCAGCAGCTTGCAACAGGGGGCTGGAAACACCATATATTTT.

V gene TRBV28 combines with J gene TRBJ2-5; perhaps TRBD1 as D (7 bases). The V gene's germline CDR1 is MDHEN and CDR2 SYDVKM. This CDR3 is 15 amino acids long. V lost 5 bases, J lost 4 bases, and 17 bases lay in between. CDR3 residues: CASSLRQGGPETQYF. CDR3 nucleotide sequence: TGTGCCAGCAGTCTCAGACAGGGAGGCCCAGAGACCCAGTACTTC.

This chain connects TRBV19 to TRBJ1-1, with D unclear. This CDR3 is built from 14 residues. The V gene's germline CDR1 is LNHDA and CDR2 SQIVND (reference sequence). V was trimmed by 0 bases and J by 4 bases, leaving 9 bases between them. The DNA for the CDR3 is TGTGCCAGTAGTATAGATTGGCAGGTCACTGAAGCTTTCTTT. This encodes CASSIDWQVTEAFF.

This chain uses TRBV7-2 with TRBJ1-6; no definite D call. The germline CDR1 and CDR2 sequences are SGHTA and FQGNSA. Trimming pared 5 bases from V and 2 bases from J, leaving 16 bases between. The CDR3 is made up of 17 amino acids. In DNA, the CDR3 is TGTGCCAGCAGCCTCCCCGGACGACCCACCTATAATTCACCCCTCCACTTT. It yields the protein CASSLPGRPTYNSPLHF.

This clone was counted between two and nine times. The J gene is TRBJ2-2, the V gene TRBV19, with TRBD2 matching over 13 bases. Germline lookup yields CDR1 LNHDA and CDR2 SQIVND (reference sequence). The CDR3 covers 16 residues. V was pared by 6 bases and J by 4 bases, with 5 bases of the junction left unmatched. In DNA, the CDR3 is TGTGCCAGTAGCCGACTAGCGGGAGGCTCCACCGGGGAGCTGTTTTTT. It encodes CASSRLAGGSTGELFF. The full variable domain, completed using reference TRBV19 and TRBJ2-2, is DGGITQSPKYLFRKEGQNVTLSCEQNLNHDAMYWYRQDPGQGLRLIYYSQIVNDFQKGDIAEGYSVSREKKESFPLTVTSAQKNPTAFYLCASSRLAGGSTGELFFGEGSRLTVL.

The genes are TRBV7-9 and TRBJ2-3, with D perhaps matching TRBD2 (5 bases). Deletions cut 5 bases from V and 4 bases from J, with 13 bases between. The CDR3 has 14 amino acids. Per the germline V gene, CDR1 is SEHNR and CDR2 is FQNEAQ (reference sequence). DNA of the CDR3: TGTGCCAGCAGCCAGCGGACTTTACCAGATACGCAGTATTTT. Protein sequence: CASSQRTLPDTQYF.